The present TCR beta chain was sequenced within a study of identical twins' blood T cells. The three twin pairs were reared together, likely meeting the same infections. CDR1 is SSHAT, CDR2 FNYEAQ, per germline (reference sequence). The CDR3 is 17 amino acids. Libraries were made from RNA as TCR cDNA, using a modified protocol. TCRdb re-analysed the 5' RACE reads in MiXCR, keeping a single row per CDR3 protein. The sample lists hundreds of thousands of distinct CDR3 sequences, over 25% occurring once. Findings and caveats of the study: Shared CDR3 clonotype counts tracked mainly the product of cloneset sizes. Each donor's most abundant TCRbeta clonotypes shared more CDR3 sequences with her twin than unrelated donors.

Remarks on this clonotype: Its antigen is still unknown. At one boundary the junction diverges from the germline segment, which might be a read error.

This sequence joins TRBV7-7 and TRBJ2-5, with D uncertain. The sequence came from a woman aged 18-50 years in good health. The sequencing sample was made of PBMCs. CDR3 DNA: TGTGCTAGCAGCTTATTAATCGGGCAGGTCTCCGGGGAGACCCAGTACTTC. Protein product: CASSLLIGQVSGETQYF.